A selection of T cell receptor beta chains follows, all from one sample in a study of CD8 T cells in Susac syndrome. TCRdb independently ran MiXCR on the immunoSEQ multiplex PCR reads; one entry per CDR3 protein. The repertoire holds some 180,000 distinct CDR3 sequences, with about 95% as singletons. Sequencing input: CD4+ T cells from PBMCs. The receptors originated from a human donor in good health. The CDR3 runs from the conserved cysteine through the conserved F or W. Fields, in order: D gene, V gene, J gene, CDR3 protein, CDR3 DNA. D genes are given only for firm matches.

d_call: TRBD1; v_call: TRBV23-1; j_call: TRBJ2-7; cdr3_aa: CASRGQGPYEQYF; cdr3_nt: TGCGCCAGCAGGGGACAGGGCCCCTACGAGCAGTACTTC
d_call: TRBD2; v_call: TRBV12-3/TRBV12-4; j_call: TRBJ2-3; cdr3_aa: CASSPTSGRLNTQYF; cdr3_nt: TGTGCCAGCAGCCCAACTAGCGGGAGACTGAATACGCAGTATTTT
d_call: NA; v_call: TRBV15; j_call: TRBJ2-5; cdr3_aa: CATSRDRSWRETQYF; cdr3_nt: TGTGCCACCAGCAGAGATCGTAGTTGGAGAGAGACCCAGTACTTC
d_call: NA; v_call: TRBV30; j_call: TRBJ1-1; cdr3_aa: CAFSRTNTEAFF; cdr3_nt: TGTGCCTTTTCCAGGACGAACACTGAAGCTTTCTTT
d_call: NA; v_call: TRBV30; j_call: TRBJ1-5; cdr3_aa: CAWSAQATGQPQHF; cdr3_nt: TGTGCCTGGAGTGCTCAAGCGACGGGGCAGCCCCAGCATTTT
d_call: NA; v_call: TRBV6-2/TRBV6-3; j_call: TRBJ1-1; cdr3_aa: CASSFTQNTEAFF; cdr3_nt: TGTGCCAGCAGTTTCACCCAGAACACTGAAGCTTTCTTT
d_call: TRBD1; v_call: TRBV7-9; j_call: TRBJ2-1; cdr3_aa: CASSLGDSLDEQFF; cdr3_nt: TGTGCCAGCAGCCTAGGGGACAGCCTCGATGAGCAGTTCTTC
d_call: NA; v_call: TRBV29-1; j_call: TRBJ2-7; cdr3_aa: CSVARGSYEQYF; cdr3_nt: TGCAGCGTTGCCAGGGGCTCCTACGAGCAGTACTTC
d_call: NA; v_call: TRBV29-1; j_call: TRBJ2-2; cdr3_aa: CSVATGNTGELFF; cdr3_nt: TGCAGCGTTGCGACAGGGAACACCGGGGAGCTGTTTTTT
d_call: NA; v_call: TRBV9; j_call: TRBJ1-2; cdr3_aa: CASSEPNYGYTF; cdr3_nt: TGTGCCAGCAGCGAACCTAACTATGGCTACACCTTC
d_call: NA; v_call: TRBV23-1; j_call: TRBJ2-5; cdr3_aa: CASSPTGPTGQETQYF; cdr3_nt: TGCGCCAGCAGTCCAACAGGGCCCACGGGCCAAGAGACCCAGTACTTC
d_call: TRBD2; v_call: TRBV20-1; j_call: TRBJ2-1; cdr3_aa: CSAGPSGNNEQFF; cdr3_nt: TGCAGTGCTGGGCCTAGCGGGAACAATGAGCAGTTCTTC
d_call: TRBD2; v_call: TRBV20-1; j_call: TRBJ2-4; cdr3_aa: CSALAGGKNIQYF; cdr3_nt: TGCAGTGCACTAGCGGGCGGTAAAAACATTCAGTACTTC
d_call: NA; v_call: TRBV7-6; j_call: TRBJ2-1; cdr3_aa: CASSSLPDNEQFF; cdr3_nt: TGTGCCAGCAGCTCACTACCGGACAATGAGCAGTTCTTC
d_call: NA; v_call: TRBV4-1; j_call: TRBJ2-5; cdr3_aa: CASSQPTRGRNQETQYF; cdr3_nt: TGCGCCAGCAGCCAACCGACACGGGGGAGAAATCAAGAGACCCAGTACTTC